Listed here are 27 T cell receptor beta chains from one sample, sequenced in a study of blood T cells in healthy people across ages. Alongside a J-beta primer mix, a sample-barcoded 5' primer served in a second PCR lasting about 7 to 12 cycles. MiXCR, applied by TCRdb to the 5' RACE reads, yields one record per CDR3 protein. The sample lists fewer than 2 million distinct CDR3 sequences, roughly two fifths occurring once. The sequenced material came from blood. The receptors were sampled from a human donor in good health.

The chain joins TRBV5-1 to TRBJ2-1; D is uncertain. The CDR3 has 14 amino acids. The V end lost 4 bases, the J end lost 4 bases, and 12 bases lay between the germline ends. The germline V gene has CDR1 SGHRS and CDR2 YFSETQ. The CDR3 nucleotides read TGCGCCAGCAGCCCTCCTATGACTTACAATGAGCAGTTCTTC. Protein product: CASSPPMTYNEQFF.

This chain links TRBV7-6 with TRBJ1-1; D is unclear. CDR3 length: 13 residues. Deletions cut 2 bases from V and 8 bases from J, with 12 bases between. CDR1 SGHVS and CDR2 FNYEAQ come from the germline V gene. CDR3 bases: TGTGCCAGCAGCTTACTCGCGTTGCGGGAAGCTTTCTTT. Its protein product is CASSLLALREAFF.

The V and J genes are TRBV18 and TRBJ1-5, with D maybe TRBD1 (6 bases). The germline V gene has CDR1 KGHSH and CDR2 LQKENI. V lost 5 bases to trimming and J lost 0 bases, with 8 bases between them. CDR3 length: 14 residues. CDR3 DNA: TGTGCCAGCTCAGGGGGGCTTAGCAATCAGCCCCAGCATTTT. Encoded protein: CASSGGLSNQPQHF.

The chain carries TRBV11-3 and TRBJ1-2; 12 positions agree with TRBD1. V lost 5 bases, J lost 8 bases, and 9 bases stayed unmatched. The germline gives CDR1 SGHNT, CDR2 YENEEA. CDR3 size: 15 residues. CDR3 amino acids: CASSRRGQGARGYTF. The CDR3 DNA sequence: TGTGCCAGCAGCCGGCGGGGACAGGGGGCCCGAGGCTACACCTTC.

The chain is built from TRBV5-6 and TRBJ2-7; D is undetermined. V was trimmed by 6 bases and J by 4 bases, leaving 17 bases between them. This CDR3 region has 14 residues. Germline-derived CDR1 and CDR2 are SGHDT and YYEEEE. The CDR3 loop reads CASTEVTRRYEQYF. CDR3 nucleotides: TGTGCCAGCACCGAGGTGACGAGGCGTTACGAGCAGTACTTC.

The chain is built from TRBV29-1 and TRBJ2-5, with 10 bases matching TRBD2. Germline V gene lookup returns CDR1 SQVTM and CDR2 ANQGSEA. The CDR3 has 14 amino acids. The junction had 4 bases not matched to a gene; V was cut back by 6 bases and J by 0 bases. CDR3 amino acids: CSVVAGGHQETQYF. For the CDR3, the DNA is TGCAGCGTCGTAGCGGGGGGCCACCAAGAGACCCAGTACTTC.

A remark on this clonotype: A much larger clone sits a single nucleotide away, making a read error possible. The V call is TRBV20-1, the J call TRBJ1-2, with D uncertain. Germline V gives CDR1 DFQATT, CDR2 SNEGSKA (reference sequence). The CDR3 runs to 13 residues. CDR3 amino acids: CSARTGDFYGYIF. The CDR3 nucleotides read TGCAGTGCTAGGACCGGGGATTTCTATGGCTACATCTTC.

This clonotype was seen many times. A read error may produce the germline difference seen at one junction end. J is TRBJ2-3 and V is TRBV5-1; the match to TRBD2 covers 13 bases. The CDR3 has 16 amino acids. The V gene's germline CDR1 is SGHRS and CDR2 YFSETQ. Here the CDR3 reads CASSRGLAGSTDTQYF. The DNA for the CDR3 is TGTGCCAGCAGCCGGGGACTAGCGGGGAGCACAGATACGCAGTATTTT. The variable domain in full, completed from reference TRBV5-1 and TRBJ2-3, reads KAGVTQTPRYLIKTRGQQVTLSCSPISGHRSVSWYQQTPGQGLQFLFEYFSETQRNKGNFPGRFSGRQFSNSRSEMNVSTLELGDSALYLCASSRGLAGSTDTQYFGPGTRLTVL.

The chain carries TRBV12-3 or TRBV12-4 and TRBJ2-3; no definite D call. Trimming cost V 6 bases and J 9 bases, with 10 bases left between them. The CDR3 covers 11 residues. The CDR3 DNA reads TGTGCCAGCAGGCTAGGTTCGACGCAGTATTTT. It specifies CASRLGSTQYF.

This rearrangement joins TRBV20-1 to TRBJ2-7, with D unclear. This CDR3 comprises 14 residues. Trimming shortened V by 0 bases and J by 3 bases, and 12 bases separated the two germline ends. Germline V gene data show CDR1 as DFQATT and CDR2 as SNEGSKA (reference sequence). This CDR3 reads CSAREMSDDYEQYF. CDR3 sequence (DNA): TGCAGTGCTAGAGAAATGTCGGATGACTACGAGCAGTACTTC.

Comments on this clonotype: The junction departs from germline at one end; a sequencing error may be responsible. The V gene is TRBV29-1, the J gene TRBJ1-2, with a tentative D call TRBD1 (6 bases). This CDR3 comprises 13 residues. Germline-derived CDR1 and CDR2 are SQVTM and ANQGSEA. The CDR3 protein is CSVPDQGSYGYTF. The CDR3, as DNA: TGCAGCGTTCCAGACCAGGGGTCCTATGGCTACACTTTC.

Only a few counts were recorded for this clonotype. DNA for the CDR3: TGTGCCTGGAGTGAAGGACGAGAGGAAGAGACCCAGTACTTC. This sequence encodes CAWSEGREEETQYF. The chain carries TRBV30 and TRBJ2-5, with D unresolved. The CDR3 has 14 residues. In germline, CDR1 is GTSNPN, CDR2 SVGIG (reference sequence). Between the trimmed V and J ends, which lost 1 base and 3 bases, there was a span of 12 bases.

This clonotype has only a few counts. The chain carries TRBV27 and TRBJ2-7; 10 bases are shared with TRBD1. The CDR3 loop spans 18 amino acids. V dropped 5 bases and J dropped 0; count of bases not matched to a gene: 13. Germline CDR1 is MNHEY and CDR2 is SMNVEV (reference sequence). The CDR3 nucleotides are TGTGCCAGCAGTCCGTTAATAGGACAGGGGGGGAGCTCCTACGAGCAGTACTTC. The encoded protein is CASSPLIGQGGSSYEQYF.

Here the CDR3 DNA reads TGTGCCGAAAGCAAGTCAAACACAGATACGCAGTATTTT. This translates into CAESKSNTDTQYF. The chain uses TRBV28 and TRBJ2-3; D remains unclear. This CDR3 has 13 residues. Between the trimmed V and J ends, which lost 11 bases and 2 bases, there was a span of 14 bases. Germline loops: CDR1 MDHEN, CDR2 SYDVKM.

This clonotype has more than one count but fewer than ten. This chain joins TRBV7-3 and TRBJ1-1; the match to TRBD1 covers 9 bases. V trimming: 5 bases; J trimming: 1 base; junction bases outside the gene matches: 2. CDR1 SGHTA and CDR2 FQGTGA come from the germline V gene. This CDR3 is 14 amino acids long. CDR3 protein: CASSGQGTNTEAFF. The CDR3 DNA follows: TGTGCCAGCAGCGGACAGGGGACGAACACTGAAGCTTTCTTT.

This clonotype turned up a few times. The gene calls are TRBV20-1 and TRBJ2-1; D is possibly TRBD1 or TRBD2 (5 bases each). The CDR3 loop spans 15 amino acids. Trimming pared 4 bases from V and 5 bases from J, leaving 18 bases between. Germline-derived CDR1 and CDR2 are DFQATT and SNEGSKA (reference sequence). CDR3 bases: TGCAGTGCTAACGTATTCGGGACGGCTAACAATGAGCAGTTCTTC. Amino acids: CSANVFGTANNEQFF.

The chain joins TRBV6-5 to TRBJ2-5; no clear D gene. The V gene lost 5 bases and the J gene lost 5 bases, with 18 bases spanning the gap. Germline assignment: CDR1 MNHEY and CDR2 SVGAGI. This CDR3 contains 15 residues. CDR3 DNA sequence: TGTGCCAGCAGTCGAAGAGACCCTCGAAGGGAGACCCAGTACTTC. Translation gives CASSRRDPRRETQYF.

The chain employs TRBV12-5 and TRBJ1-5; TRBD1 agrees at 7 bases. The V and J ends lost 7 bases and 6 bases, in that order; junction bases with no gene match: 6. The CDR3 covers 13 residues. Germline V lookup: CDR1 LGHNT, CDR2 FRNRAP. The CDR3 loop is CASATGLGQPQHF. CDR3 sequence (DNA): TGTGCTAGTGCGACAGGGCTGGGTCAGCCCCAGCATTTT.

The rearrangement links TRBV6-5 to TRBJ1-2; D gene ambiguous. The ends were cut back, 4 bases at V and 8 bases at J, with 14 bases in the middle. The CDR3 totals 13 residues. Germline V gene data show CDR1 as MNHEY and CDR2 as SVGAGI. CDR3 amino acids: CASSSGRYRGYTF. CDR3 DNA: TGTGCCAGCAGTTCGGGCCGTTATCGGGGCTACACCTTC.

This clonotype was counted many times. The rearrangement joins TRBV29-1 to TRBJ2-7; 9 bases map to TRBD1. Germline lookup yields CDR1 SQVTM and CDR2 ANQGSEA. With 4 bases clipped from V and 9 bases from J, the junction kept 10 bases outside the gene matches. The CDR3 contains 13 residues. In DNA form, the CDR3 reads TGCAGCGTTGGGGCGGGACAGGGAAGTGTGCAGTACTTC. This codes for CSVGAGQGSVQYF.

J is TRBJ2-3 and V is TRBV12-3 or TRBV12-4, with D possibly matching TRBD2 (7 bases). CDR3 length: 15 amino acids. V lost 7 bases and J 3 bases, leaving 17 bases between the germline ends. The CDR3 bases are TGTGCCAGCACCCGAGCAGCGGGACAAACAGATACGCAGTATTTT. Translation gives CASTRAAGQTDTQYF.

This clonotype was seen at least ten times. The chain employs TRBV7-6 and TRBJ2-5; D is unclear. The CDR3 has 14 residues. V lost 2 bases, J lost 2 bases, and 9 bases lay in between. Germline lookup yields CDR1 SGHVS and CDR2 FNYEAQ. The CDR3 spells CASSLTASQETQYF. CDR3 nucleotides: TGTGCCAGCAGCTTAACGGCCAGTCAAGAGACCCAGTACTTC.

This clonotype was detected a few times. The J gene is TRBJ2-1, the V gene TRBV7-9; D call uncertain. Germline CDR1 SEHNR, CDR2 FQNEAQ (reference sequence). The CDR3 is 11 residues long. V was clipped by 4 bases and J by 14 bases, with 12 bases between them. The chain's CDR3 is CASSSQRREFF. CDR3 in DNA: TGTGCCAGCAGCTCTCAACGACGGGAGTTCTTC.

The genes are TRBV7-9 and TRBJ2-3, with a tentative D call TRBD1 (6 bases). V lost 4 bases and J lost 3, with 17 bases in between. Germline-derived CDR1 and CDR2 are SEHNR and FQNEAQ (reference sequence). This CDR3 region has 16 residues. CDR3 nucleotides: TGTGCCAGCAGCTCGTCACAGGGAAGGGGGACAGATACGCAGTATTTT. It translates to CASSSSQGRGTDTQYF.

CDR3 sequence reads: CASSDHLGSSYGYTF. The CDR3 region has the DNA TGTGCCAGCAGTGACCATCTAGGGAGTAGCTATGGCTACACCTTC. This sequence joins TRBV6-5 and TRBJ1-2; no reliable D call. Trimming pared 5 bases from V and 4 bases from J, leaving 17 bases between. Germline values: CDR1 MNHEY, CDR2 SVGAGI. The CDR3 has 15 amino acids.

The chain combines TRBV12-3 or TRBV12-4 with TRBJ2-3, with 10 bases that match TRBD2. The CDR3 extends over 15 amino acids. Trimming removed 8 bases from V and 0 bases from J; junction bases left unmatched: 5. The CDR3 sequence is CASYLAGASTDTQYF. As DNA, the CDR3 is TGTGCCAGCTATCTAGCGGGGGCTAGCACAGATACGCAGTATTTT.

The rearrangement uses TRBV5-1 and TRBJ2-3; D gene unclear. V lost 4 bases and J lost 0, with 9 bases in between. CDR1 and CDR2 (germline): SGHRS, YFSETQ. The CDR3 covers 14 residues. Here the CDR3 reads CASSDTASTDTQYF. In DNA, the CDR3 is TGCGCCAGCAGCGACACAGCTAGCACAGATACGCAGTATTTT.